These 32 T cell receptor beta chains were sequenced from one sample in a study of T cell responses to AZD1222 COVID-19 vaccine. Sequencing used immunoSEQ multiplex PCR; TCRdb keeps in-frame clones, though not all of them. The sample contains 150,000 or so clones, over 80% of which appear only once. The sequenced sample was peripheral blood, obtained 28 days after the second AZD1222 dose. All receptors come from an adult who received the AZD1222 COVID-19 vaccine.

The chain is built from TRBV18 and TRBJ2-6; the D gene could be TRBD1 or TRBD2 (6 bases each). The V end lost 4 bases, the J end lost 3 bases, and 13 bases lay between the germline ends. The length of the CDR3 is 16 residues. Germline CDR1 is KGHSH and CDR2 is LQKENI. CDR3 sequence reads: CASSLTGGGGANVLTF. The CDR3 DNA follows: TGTGCCAGCTCACTAACCGGGGGCGGTGGGGCCAACGTCCTGACTTTC.

The chain employs TRBV6-6 and TRBJ2-3, with no clear D. There are 11 residues in the CDR3. The V end was cut by 2 bases, the J end by 5 bases, with 2 bases between. The germline V gene encodes CDR1 MNHNY and CDR2 SVGAGI (reference sequence). CDR3 region: CASSYRDTQYF. DNA for the CDR3: TGTGCCAGCAGTTACAGAGATACGCAGTATTTT.

In nucleotides, the CDR3 is TGCGCCAGCAGCTTGGATGGCACGAGCTCCTACGAGCAGTACTTC. It encodes CASSLDGTSSYEQYF. The V call is TRBV5-1, the J call TRBJ2-7, with D unclear. V lost 0 bases to trimming and J lost 0 bases, with 10 bases between them. The length of the CDR3 is 15 residues. The germline V gene has CDR1 SGHRS and CDR2 YFSETQ.

The gene calls are TRBV29-1 and TRBJ2-5; D is unresolved. The germline CDR1 and CDR2 sequences are SQVTM and ANQGSEA. The CDR3 has 12 amino acids. V dropped 6 bases and J dropped 4 bases, with 12 bases sitting between them. The CDR3 nucleotides read TGCAGCGTGAACAAGGGCCGAGAGACCCAGTACTTC. Amino acids: CSVNKGRETQYF.

The chain is built from TRBV29-1 and TRBJ2-1; D might be TRBD1 (6 bases). Per germline, CDR1 SQVTM and CDR2 ANQGSEA. Trimming pared 6 bases from V and 0 bases from J, leaving 15 bases between. CDR3 length equals 15 residues. The CDR3: CSVRKTGHSYNEQFF. The CDR3 nucleotides read TGCAGCGTGAGAAAGACAGGTCACTCCTACAATGAGCAGTTCTTC.

This chain joins TRBV27 and TRBJ2-7; 7 positions match TRBD2. The germline CDR1 and CDR2 sequences are MNHEY and SMNVEV (reference sequence). V lost 8 bases, J lost 1 base, and 26 bases stayed unmatched. The CDR3 has 20 residues. In DNA, the CDR3 is TGTGCCAGCGCTCAAGGGAGGGGCGGAAACACCAGAGTCGCTTCCTACGAGCAGTACTTC. Translating it yields CASAQGRGGNTRVASYEQYF.

The chain is built from TRBV24-1 and TRBJ1-5, with 9 bases aligning to TRBD1. The length of the CDR3 is 14 residues. The ends lost 4 bases at V and 3 bases at J; junction bases unmatched: 0. The germline V gene has CDR1 KGHDR and CDR2 SFDVKD. The CDR3 DNA is TGTGCCACCAGTGAACAGGGGGCCAATCAGCCCCAGCATTTT. It codes for CATSEQGANQPQHF.

The J gene is TRBJ2-1, the V gene TRBV7-2; D might be TRBD1 or TRBD2, each matching 5 bases. Germline CDR1 reads SGHTA; CDR2 reads FQGNSA. With 5 bases removed from V and 0 bases from J, the gap between germline ends came to 14 bases. This CDR3 contains 16 residues. The CDR3 nucleotides read TGTGCCAGCAGCCCGGAAGGGACCTACTCCTACAATGAGCAGTTCTTC. Residues: CASSPEGTYSYNEQFF.

V gene TRBV19 combines with J gene TRBJ2-5, with 11 bases lining up with TRBD2. The CDR3 runs 14 residues. Looked up from germline, CDR1 is LNHDA and CDR2 is SQIVND (reference sequence). The junction had 3 bases not matched to a gene; V was cut back by 4 bases and J by 5 bases. CDR3 nucleotide sequence: TGTGCCAGTAGTACGACTAGCGGGATCGAGACCCAGTACTTC. It translates to CASSTTSGIETQYF.

The rearrangement joins TRBV7-9 to TRBJ2-5; 12 bases fit TRBD2. CDR3 length: 18 residues. Per germline, CDR1 SEHNR and CDR2 FQNEAQ (reference sequence). V lost 1 base to trimming and J lost 0 bases; unmatched junction nucleotides: 6. The CDR3 DNA sequence: TGTGCCAGCAGCTTAGAAATCCTAGCGGGAGGGTACCAAGAGACCCAGTACTTC. Translated: CASSLEILAGGYQETQYF.

V gene TRBV2 combines with J gene TRBJ1-3; D is unclear. Germline V gene data show CDR1 as SNHLY and CDR2 as FYNNEI. Trimming cost V 6 bases and J 2 bases, with 8 bases left between them. CDR3 length equals 13 residues. The CDR3 sequence is CASRDSAGNTIYF. The CDR3 nucleotides are TGTGCCAGCAGAGATAGCGCTGGAAACACCATATATTTT.

The CDR3 here is CSGGGETQYF. The CDR3 DNA sequence: TGCAGCGGCGGGGGGGAGACCCAGTACTTC. The rearrangement joins TRBV29-1 to TRBJ2-5; 8 bases fit TRBD2. The CDR3 is made up of 10 amino acids. In germline, CDR1 is SQVTM, CDR2 ANQGSEA. The J segment lost 5 bases and the V segment lost 7 bases, leaving 0 bases of the junction unmatched.

With regard to this clone: The sample contains more than one DNA sequence encoding this CDR3. The chain couples TRBV29-1 to TRBJ1-2; no reliable D call. The CDR3 contains 12 residues. Trimming pared 2 bases from V and 5 bases from J, leaving 9 bases between. The germline gives CDR1 SQVTM, CDR2 ANQGSEA. Written as DNA, the CDR3 is TGCAGCGTTGAAATGGGAGGGTATGGCTACACCTTC. It is translated as CSVEMGGYGYTF.

The rearrangement joins TRBV7-9 to TRBJ1-6, with D unresolved. Germline V gene sequence: CDR1 SEHNR, CDR2 FQNEAQ (reference sequence). CDR3 length: 15 amino acids. V was pared by 0 bases and J by 7 bases, with 10 bases between. In nucleotides, the CDR3 is TGTGCCAGCAGCTTAGCGAAGGGCCCAAATTCACCCCTCCACTTT. This codes for CASSLAKGPNSPLHF.

The chain carries TRBV11-1 and TRBJ1-1, with 7 bases identical to TRBD1. V lost 3 bases, J lost 2 bases, and 6 bases stayed unmatched. Germline V gene sequence: CDR1 SGHAT, CDR2 FQDESV (reference sequence). The CDR3 has 15 amino acids. In nucleotides, the CDR3 is TGTGCCAGCAGCTTCTGGACAGGATTTAACACTGAAGCTTTCTTT. Translation: CASSFWTGFNTEAFF.

This chain connects TRBV7-3 to TRBJ2-1; D gene ambiguous. Germline V gives CDR1 SGHTA, CDR2 FQGTGA. The CDR3 has 16 residues. V was pared by 0 bases and J by 0 bases, with 9 bases between. CDR3 amino acids: CASSLTPDSSYNEQFF. CDR3 DNA sequence: TGTGCCAGCAGCTTAACTCCGGATAGCTCCTACAATGAGCAGTTCTTC. Combining the CDR3 with reference TRBV7-3 and TRBJ2-1 gives the whole variable domain GAGVSQTPSNKVTEKGKYVELRCDPISGHTALYWYRQSLGQGPEFLIYFQGTGAADDSGLPNDRFFAVRPEGSVSTLKIQRTERGDSAVYLCASSLTPDSSYNEQFFGPGTRLTVL.

The genes are TRBV28 and TRBJ1-2; D is ambiguous. V lost 3 bases, J lost 2 bases, and 16 bases lay in between. CDR3 length: 16 residues. Germline CDR1 MDHEN, CDR2 SYDVKM. As DNA, the CDR3 is TGTGCCAGCAGTTTTCCAGGACTCGGGCTAAACTATGGCTACACCTTC. It is translated as CASSFPGLGLNYGYTF.

V is TRBV5-1 and J is TRBJ2-7; D is perhaps TRBD2 (5 bases). The CDR3 has 13 amino acids. V lost 0 bases and J 7 bases, leaving 11 bases between the germline ends. Germline CDR1 is SGHRS and CDR2 is YFSETQ. CDR3 in DNA: TGCGCCAGCAGCTTGGGGTTGGGGAGAGAGCAGTACTTC. Protein product: CASSLGLGREQYF.

This clone turned up a few times. The rearrangement uses TRBV7-8 and TRBJ1-2; the match to TRBD1 covers 10 bases. CDR3 size: 14 residues. Germline V gene sequence: CDR1 SGHVS, CDR2 FQNEAQ. V shed 5 bases and J 4 bases; nucleotides not matched to a gene: 4. The CDR3 DNA reads TGTGCCAGCAGCGTCGGGACAGGGGTCTATGGCTACACCTTC. It is translated as CASSVGTGVYGYTF.

This chain uses TRBV12-3 or TRBV12-4 with TRBJ1-2, with D perhaps TRBD1 (5 bases). V was pared by 3 bases and J by 4 bases, with 9 bases between. The CDR3 spans 13 residues. CDR3: CASSFRAGYGYTF. DNA of the CDR3: TGTGCCAGCAGTTTCAGGGCAGGCTATGGCTACACCTTC.

The chain employs TRBV5-1 and TRBJ2-7, with 9 bases matching TRBD1. Germline CDR1 SGHRS, CDR2 YFSETQ. The ends lost 3 bases at V and 6 bases at J; junction bases unmatched: 7. CDR3 length: 14 residues. This CDR3 is CASSWRDREGEQYF. The CDR3 DNA follows: TGCGCCAGCAGCTGGAGGGACAGGGAAGGCGAGCAGTACTTC.

The rearrangement uses TRBV10-3 and TRBJ1-5, with D perhaps TRBD1 (5 bases). The V end was cut by 2 bases, the J end by 7 bases, with 12 bases between. The CDR3 extends over 14 amino acids. Germline V lookup: CDR1 ENHRY, CDR2 SYGVKD. Here the CDR3 reads CAISETGVGQPQHF. The CDR3, as DNA: TGTGCCATCAGTGAGACAGGCGTCGGGCAGCCCCAGCATTTT.

The chain links TRBV18 to TRBJ1-2; D ambiguous. Germline values: CDR1 KGHSH, CDR2 LQKENI. The CDR3 has 12 amino acids. The germline V and J ends were trimmed by 4 bases and 8 bases, with 11 bases remaining between them. The CDR3 sequence is CASSRQSEGYTF. The CDR3 bases are TGTGCCAGCTCACGCCAGAGTGAAGGCTACACCTTC.

The chain has TRBV15 and TRBJ1-3; D is ambiguous. The CDR3 has 14 amino acids. Germline CDR1 LNHNV, CDR2 YYDKDF (reference sequence). V was shortened by 3 bases and J by 0 bases, with 6 bases between the two germline ends. CDR3 DNA: TGTGCCACCAGCAGTCGAATCTCTGGAAACACCATATATTTT. It yields the protein CATSSRISGNTIYF. The whole variable domain, remainder taken from reference TRBV15 and TRBJ1-3, is DAMVIQNPRYQVTQFGKPVTLSCSQTLNHNVMYWYQQKSSQAPKLLFHYYDKDFNNEADTPDNFQSRRPNTSFCFLDIRSPGLGDTAMYLCATSSRISGNTIYFGEGSWLTVV.

The V gene is TRBV7-9, the J gene TRBJ2-1; 7 nucleotides align to TRBD1. The CDR3 contains 13 residues. After removal of 3 bases from V and 4 bases from J, the junction contained 0 bases not matched to a gene. Germline CDR1 is SEHNR and CDR2 is FQNEAQ (reference sequence). CDR3 nucleotide sequence: TGTGCCAGCAGCTTGACAGGGTACAATGAGCAGTTCTTC. Amino acids: CASSLTGYNEQFF.

The chain recombines TRBV6-1 with TRBJ2-7; D not resolved. CDR3 size: 12 residues. Germline loops: CDR1 MNHNS, CDR2 SASEGT. Trimming removed 1 base at V and 6 bases at J, with 7 bases between. The chain's CDR3 is CASSEVNAEQYF. CDR3 bases: TGTGCCAGCAGTGAAGTTAACGCCGAGCAGTACTTC.

This chain links TRBV6-6 with TRBJ2-7, with D possibly being TRBD2 (5 bases). Germline-derived CDR1 and CDR2 are MNHNY and SVGAGI (reference sequence). V gave up 2 bases and J gave up 3 bases, with 8 bases separating them. This CDR3 contains 13 residues. The CDR3 reads CASSYEGNYEQYF. CDR3 sequence (DNA): TGTGCCAGCAGTTACGAGGGTAACTACGAGCAGTACTTC.

This clone was seen a handful of times. The chain has TRBV19 and TRBJ1-4; D possibly corresponds to TRBD1 (5 bases). V lost 3 bases, J lost 8 bases, and 16 bases lay in between. The CDR3 has 15 amino acids. Germline V lookup: CDR1 LNHDA, CDR2 SQIVND (reference sequence). In DNA form, the CDR3 reads TGTGCCAGTAGTATCGGAAAAGGGGCAGGGGAAAAACTGTTTTTT. This codes for CASSIGKGAGEKLFF. Full variable domain (outside the CDR3, taken from reference TRBV19 and TRBJ1-4): DGGITQSPKYLFRKEGQNVTLSCEQNLNHDAMYWYRQDPGQGLRLIYYSQIVNDFQKGDIAEGYSVSREKKESFPLTVTSAQKNPTAFYLCASSIGKGAGEKLFFGSGTQLSVL.

V and J are TRBV11-2 and TRBJ2-1; the D gene is possibly TRBD2 (5 bases). CDR1 is SGHAT, CDR2 FQNNGV, per germline. Trimming pared 2 bases from V and 2 bases from J, leaving 10 bases between. This CDR3 has 15 amino acids. The CDR3 is CASSLFSGPYNEQFF. The CDR3 DNA follows: TGTGCCAGCAGCTTATTCAGCGGTCCCTACAATGAGCAGTTCTTC. The full variable domain, rest sourced from reference TRBV11-2 and TRBJ2-1, is EAGVAQSPRYKIIEKRQSVAFWCNPISGHATLYWYQQILGQGPKLLIQFQNNGVVDDSQLPKDRFSAERLKGVDSTLKIQPAKLEDSAVYLCASSLFSGPYNEQFFGPGTRLTVL.

The rearrangement joins TRBV5-4 to TRBJ1-6; D is unclear. Trimming pared 0 bases from V and 11 bases from J, leaving 12 bases between. The CDR3 is 14 amino acids. Germline CDR1 reads SGHNT; CDR2 reads YYREEE (reference sequence). The CDR3 sequence is CASSLDPLEPPLHF. In DNA, the CDR3 is TGTGCCAGCAGCTTGGATCCTCTAGAACCACCCCTCCACTTT. Full variable domain (missing parts from reference TRBV5-4 and TRBJ1-6): ETGVTQSPTHLIKTRGQQVTLRCSSQSGHNTVSWYQQALGQGPQFIFQYYREEENGRGNFPPRFSGLQFPNYSSELNVNALELDDSALYLCASSLDPLEPPLHFGNGTRLTVT.

This chain uses TRBV21-1 with TRBJ1-2. TRBV21-1 is termed a pseudogene. CDR3 size: 18 residues. CDR3 sequence (DNA): TGTGCCAGCAGCAAAGCGCCCCAAAAAGCCCGACCGGGAAGTGGCTACACCTTC. Its translation: CASSKAPQKARPGSGYTF.

The chain uses TRBV7-9 and TRBJ2-7; D might be TRBD1 (6 bases). Germline V gene lookup returns CDR1 SEHNR and CDR2 FQNEAQ (reference sequence). The CDR3 totals 12 residues. V lost 7 bases to trimming and J lost 4 bases, with 11 bases between them. The CDR3 coding sequence is TGTGCCAGCAACGCCAGGGGTTACGAGCAGTACTTC. Protein sequence: CASNARGYEQYF.